Below, 18 T cell receptor beta chains from the same sample are listed, as sequenced in a study of blood T cell repertoires in COVID-19. Data came from immunoSEQ multiplex PCR; TCRdb stores just in-frame clones and leaves some out. The repertoire has about 280,000 clones, approximately 84% of them found once; the top ten carry roughly 2.1%. Sequences were obtained from peripheral blood. The source is a woman in her 30s who had recovered from COVID-19.

The CDR3 sequence is CASSLKQITDTQYF. CDR3 sequence (DNA): TGTGCCAGCAGCTTAAAACAGATTACAGATACGCAGTATTTT. The chain joins TRBV11-2 to TRBJ2-3, with no clear D. With 2 bases removed from V and 3 bases from J, the gap between germline ends came to 9 bases. The CDR3 is 14 residues long. The germline gives CDR1 SGHAT, CDR2 FQNNGV.

Written as DNA, the CDR3 is TGTGCCAGCAGCCCTGGGGGGGCGGGACAGGGGTCCCGTCGGTACTTC. Residues: CASSPGGAGQGSRRYF. The J gene is TRBJ2-4, the V gene TRBV28, with 10 bases fitting TRBD1. The CDR3 sequence is 16 residues long. Trimming at V came to 6 bases and at J to 15 bases, leaving 20 bases not matched to a gene. Germline V gene lookup returns CDR1 MDHEN and CDR2 SYDVKM.

The gene calls are TRBV3-1 (or the pseudogene TRBV3-2) and TRBJ2-7; 8 positions agree with TRBD2. Germline-derived CDR1 and CDR2 are LGHDT and YNNKEL (reference sequence). The J segment lost 4 bases and the V segment lost 7 bases, leaving 6 bases of the junction unmatched. The CDR3 loop spans 13 amino acids. The CDR3 region has the DNA TGTGCCAGCATGCCACCGGGGGGGTACGAGCAGTACTTC. Amino acid sequence: CASMPPGGYEQYF.

The CDR3 DNA sequence: TGTGCCAGCACCGTGACAGGGTTAAGTGGCTACACCTTC. Residues: CASTVTGLSGYTF. The chain carries TRBV7-9 and TRBJ1-2; 7 bases agree with TRBD1. V shed 7 bases and J 7 bases; nucleotides not matched to a gene: 9. CDR1 and CDR2 (germline): SEHNR, FQNEAQ (reference sequence). The CDR3 is 13 amino acids.

The chain couples TRBV15 to TRBJ2-7; the D gene is possibly TRBD2 (6 bases). This CDR3 has 14 amino acids. CDR1 is LNHNV and CDR2 is YYDKDF in the germline V gene (reference sequence). V was pared by 0 bases and J by 2 bases, with 8 bases between. The CDR3 DNA is TGTGCCACCAGCAGAGATCGGGGGACCTACGAGCAGTACTTC. Protein: CATSRDRGTYEQYF.

In its sample, this clone was seen once. J is TRBJ2-7 and V is TRBV7-8; the match to TRBD2 covers 12 bases. J was trimmed by 1 base and V by 5 bases; bases with no gene match: 3. The CDR3 totals 15 residues. Germline V gives CDR1 SGHVS, CDR2 FQNEAQ. This CDR3 reads CASSRGLAGSYEQYF. The CDR3, as DNA: TGTGCCAGCAGCCGAGGACTAGCGGGATCCTACGAGCAGTACTTC. Combining the CDR3 with reference TRBV7-8 and TRBJ2-7 gives the whole variable domain GAGVSQSPRYKVAKRGQDVALRCDPISGHVSLFWYQQALGQGPEFLTYFQNEAQLDKSGLPSDRFFAERPEGSVSTLKIQRTQQEDSAVYLCASSRGLAGSYEQYFGPGTRLTVT.

In DNA form, the CDR3 reads TGCGCCAGCAGCCCACCCCGAGGGGGCCGCCCACAAGAGACCCAGTACTTC. Translation: CASSPPRGGRPQETQYF. V is TRBV4-1 and J is TRBJ2-5; 7 nucleotides align to TRBD1. CDR3 size: 17 residues. Germline CDR1 and CDR2: MGHRA and YSYEKL. Trimming removed 4 bases from V and 2 bases from J; junction bases left unmatched: 13.

The chain joins TRBV7-2 to TRBJ1-1; D call uncertain. Germline CDR1 SGHTA, CDR2 FQGNSA. Trimming shortened V by 2 bases and J by 6 bases, and 10 bases separated the two germline ends. CDR3 length equals 13 residues. DNA for the CDR3: TGTGCCAGCAGCTTATTTGCGGCGGCTGAAGCTTTCTTT. As protein: CASSLFAAAEAFF.

The V and J genes are TRBV4-1 and TRBJ1-5; D perhaps matches TRBD1 (6 bases). Trimming removed 1 base from V and 6 bases from J, with 16 bases in between. Per the germline V gene, CDR1 is MGHRA and CDR2 is YSYEKL. The CDR3 length is 16 residues. CDR3 DNA: TGCGCCAGCAGCCAAGTATCGGTGGGGGCAGGTCAGCCCCAGCATTTT. This sequence encodes CASSQVSVGAGQPQHF.

This clone came up a few times. The gene calls are TRBV2 and TRBJ1-1; no reliable D call. V was shortened by 9 bases and J by 1 base, with 9 bases between the two germline ends. The length of the CDR3 is 12 residues. Germline V gene sequence: CDR1 SNHLY, CDR2 FYNNEI. The CDR3 loop reads CASREGNTEAFF. CDR3 in DNA: TGTGCCAGTAGGGAGGGGAACACTGAAGCTTTCTTT.

The gene calls are TRBV7-9 and TRBJ1-1; the match to TRBD1 covers 10 bases. Losses at the gene ends were 5 bases for V and 1 base for J; bases not matched to a gene: 7. The CDR3 has 16 residues. Germline CDR1 and CDR2: SEHNR and FQNEAQ (reference sequence). This CDR3 is CASSKGTGVGNTEAFF. The CDR3 DNA follows: TGTGCCAGCAGCAAAGGGACAGGGGTGGGGAACACTGAAGCTTTCTTT.

The chain combines TRBV19 with TRBJ2-7; D remains unclear. CDR3 size: 14 residues. V gave up 5 bases and J gave up 5 bases, with 16 bases separating them. Germline lookup yields CDR1 LNHDA and CDR2 SQIVND (reference sequence). The CDR3 reads CASSRQVELHEQYF. The DNA for the CDR3 is TGTGCCAGTAGTCGTCAGGTCGAGCTCCACGAGCAGTACTTC.

The V and J genes are TRBV5-4 and TRBJ2-2; 9 positions agree with TRBD2. Germline V gene data show CDR1 as SGHNT and CDR2 as YYREEE (reference sequence). The CDR3 covers 16 residues. Losses at the gene ends were 4 bases for V and 4 bases for J; bases not matched to a gene: 8. CDR3 nucleotides: TGTGCCAGCAGCACCCAGCGGGGGGCCACCACCGGGGAGCTGTTTTTT. It codes for CASSTQRGATTGELFF. The entire variable domain, with the rest obtained from reference TRBV5-4 and TRBJ2-2, is as follows: ETGVTQSPTHLIKTRGQQVTLRCSSQSGHNTVSWYQQALGQGPQFIFQYYREEENGRGNFPPRFSGLQFPNYSSELNVNALELDDSALYLCASSTQRGATTGELFFGEGSRLTVL.

The J gene is TRBJ2-7, the V gene TRBV6-6; possibly TRBD2 for D (5 bases). The CDR3 covers 12 residues. The germline V gene has CDR1 MNHNY and CDR2 SVGAGI (reference sequence). Trimming took off 2 bases at V and 6 bases at J, with 8 bases between the two ends. The CDR3 sequence is CASSYDRGEQYF. The CDR3 nucleotides are TGTGCCAGCAGTTACGATCGGGGCGAGCAGTACTTC.

The chain employs TRBV7-8 and TRBJ2-7, with a possible D match to TRBD1 (5 bases). Germline V gene data show CDR1 as SGHVS and CDR2 as FQNEAQ. The V end was cut by 3 bases, the J end by 5 bases, with 17 bases between. The CDR3 is 15 residues long. Written as DNA, the CDR3 is TGTGCCAGCAGCTTGTCAAGGGGTCTCCCGCACGAGCAGTACTTC. Residues: CASSLSRGLPHEQYF.

This sequence joins TRBV4-3 and TRBJ1-4, with 7 bases lining up with TRBD1. CDR1 is LGHNA and CDR2 is YSLEER in the germline V gene. Trimming took 1 base from V and 3 from J; bases not matched to a gene: 8. The CDR3 is made up of 17 amino acids. This CDR3 reads CASSQALGTGANEKLFF. Written as DNA, the CDR3 is TGCGCCAGCAGCCAAGCATTAGGTACAGGGGCTAATGAAAAACTGTTTTTT.

The chain uses TRBV9 and TRBJ2-1; the match to TRBD2 covers 11 bases. The V gene's germline CDR1 is SGDLS and CDR2 YYNGEE. The CDR3 totals 15 residues. The J segment lost 6 bases and the V segment lost 2 bases, leaving 4 bases of the junction unmatched. DNA of the CDR3: TGTGCCAGCAGCGTTTCTAGCGGGGGGCCCAATGAGCAGTTCTTC. It codes for CASSVSSGGPNEQFF.

V usage is TRBV2 and J usage is TRBJ1-1; D is unresolved. This CDR3 spans 14 amino acids. Trimming stripped 3 bases from V and 4 bases from J, with 12 bases between. CDR1 is SNHLY, CDR2 FYNNEI, per germline. CDR3 in DNA: TGTGCCAGCAGTGATTCTGGCAGTATCACTGAAGCTTTCTTT. Its translation is CASSDSGSITEAFF.